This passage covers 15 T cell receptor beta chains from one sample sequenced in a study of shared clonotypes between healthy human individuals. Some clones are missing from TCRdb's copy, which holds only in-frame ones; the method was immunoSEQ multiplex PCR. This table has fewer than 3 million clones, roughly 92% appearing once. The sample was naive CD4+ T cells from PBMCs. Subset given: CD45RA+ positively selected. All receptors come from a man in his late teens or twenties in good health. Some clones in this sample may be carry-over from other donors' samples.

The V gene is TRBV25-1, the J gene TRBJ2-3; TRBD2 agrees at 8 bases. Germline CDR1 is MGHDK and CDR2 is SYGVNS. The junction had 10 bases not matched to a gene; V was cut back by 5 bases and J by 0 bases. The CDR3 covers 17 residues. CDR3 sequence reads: CASSPLRLAQSTDTQYF. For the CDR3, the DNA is TGTGCCAGCAGTCCCCTCCGACTAGCGCAAAGCACAGATACGCAGTATTTT.

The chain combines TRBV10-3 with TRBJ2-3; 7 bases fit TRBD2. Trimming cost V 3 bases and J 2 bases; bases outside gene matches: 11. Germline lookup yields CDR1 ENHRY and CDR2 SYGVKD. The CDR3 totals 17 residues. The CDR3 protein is CAISDPASGGDTDTQYF. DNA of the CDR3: TGTGCCATCAGTGACCCAGCAAGTGGGGGGGACACAGATACGCAGTATTTT.

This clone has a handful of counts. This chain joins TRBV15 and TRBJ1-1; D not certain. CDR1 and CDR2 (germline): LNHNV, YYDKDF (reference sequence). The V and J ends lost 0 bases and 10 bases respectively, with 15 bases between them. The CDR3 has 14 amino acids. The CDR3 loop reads CATSRDRGGYVAFF. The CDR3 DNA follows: TGTGCCACCAGCAGAGACCGGGGAGGCTATGTAGCTTTCTTT.

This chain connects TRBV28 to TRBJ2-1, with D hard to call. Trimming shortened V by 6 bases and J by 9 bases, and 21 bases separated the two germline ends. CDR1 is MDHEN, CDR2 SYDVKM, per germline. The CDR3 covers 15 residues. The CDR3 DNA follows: TGTGCCAGCAGCCACACGCGGCTGACGAGTACTGAGCAGTTCTTC. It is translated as CASSHTRLTSTEQFF. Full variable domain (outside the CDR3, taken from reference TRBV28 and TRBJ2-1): DVKVTQSSRYLVKRTGEKVFLECVQDMDHENMFWYRQDPGLGLRLIYFSYDVKMKEKGDIPEGYSVSREKKERFSLILESASTNQTSMYLCASSHTRLTSTEQFFGPGTRLTVL.

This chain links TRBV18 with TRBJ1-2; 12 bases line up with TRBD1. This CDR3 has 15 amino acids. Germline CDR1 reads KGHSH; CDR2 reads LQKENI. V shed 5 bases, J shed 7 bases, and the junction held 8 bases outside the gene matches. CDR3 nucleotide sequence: TGTGCCAGCTCAAGCCGGGGACAGGGGGCGGTTGGCTACACCTTC. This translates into CASSSRGQGAVGYTF.

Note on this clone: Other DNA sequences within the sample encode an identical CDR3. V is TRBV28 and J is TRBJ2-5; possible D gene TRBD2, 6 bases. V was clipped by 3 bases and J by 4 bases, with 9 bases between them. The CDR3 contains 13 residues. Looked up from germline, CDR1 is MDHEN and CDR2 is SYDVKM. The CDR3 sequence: CASSLGGPETQYF. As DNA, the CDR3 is TGTGCCAGCAGTTTGGGGGGTCCAGAGACCCAGTACTTC.

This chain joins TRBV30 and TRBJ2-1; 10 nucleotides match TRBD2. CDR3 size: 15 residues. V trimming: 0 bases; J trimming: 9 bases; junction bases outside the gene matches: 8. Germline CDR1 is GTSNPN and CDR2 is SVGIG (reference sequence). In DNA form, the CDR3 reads TGTGCCTGGAGTGTATCGCTAGCGGGAGTTAGTGAGCAGTTCTTC. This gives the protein CAWSVSLAGVSEQFF.

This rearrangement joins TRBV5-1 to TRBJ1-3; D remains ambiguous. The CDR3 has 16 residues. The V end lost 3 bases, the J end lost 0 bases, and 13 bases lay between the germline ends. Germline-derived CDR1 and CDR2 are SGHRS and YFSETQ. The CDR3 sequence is CASSSPGGISGNTIYF. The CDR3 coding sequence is TGCGCCAGCAGCTCCCCCGGCGGAATCTCTGGAAACACCATATATTTT.

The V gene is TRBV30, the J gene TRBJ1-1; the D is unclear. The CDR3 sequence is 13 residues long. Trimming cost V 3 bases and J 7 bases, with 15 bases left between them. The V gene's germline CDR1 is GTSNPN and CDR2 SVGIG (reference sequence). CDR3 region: CAWSRTEPSEAFF. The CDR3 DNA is TGTGCCTGGAGCCGTACAGAGCCTAGTGAAGCTTTCTTT.

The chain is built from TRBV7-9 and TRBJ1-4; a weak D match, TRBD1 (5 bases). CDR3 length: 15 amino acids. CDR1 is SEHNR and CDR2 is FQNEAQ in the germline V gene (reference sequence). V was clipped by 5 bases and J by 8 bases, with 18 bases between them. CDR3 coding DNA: TGTGCCAGCAGCCCCCTCCCCGGGAGGGACGAAAAACTGTTTTTT. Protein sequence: CASSPLPGRDEKLFF.

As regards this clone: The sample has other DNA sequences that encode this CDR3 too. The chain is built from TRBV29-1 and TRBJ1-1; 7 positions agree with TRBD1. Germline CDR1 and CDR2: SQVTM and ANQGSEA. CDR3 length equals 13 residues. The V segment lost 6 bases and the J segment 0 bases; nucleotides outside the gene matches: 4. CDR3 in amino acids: CSVGQVLNTEAFF. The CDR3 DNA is TGCAGCGTCGGACAGGTACTGAACACTGAAGCTTTCTTT.

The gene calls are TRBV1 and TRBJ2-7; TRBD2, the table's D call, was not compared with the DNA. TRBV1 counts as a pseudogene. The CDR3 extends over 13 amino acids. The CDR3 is CTSSHSLSYEQYF. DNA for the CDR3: TGCACCAGCAGCCATTCTCTCTCCTACGAGCAGTACTTC.

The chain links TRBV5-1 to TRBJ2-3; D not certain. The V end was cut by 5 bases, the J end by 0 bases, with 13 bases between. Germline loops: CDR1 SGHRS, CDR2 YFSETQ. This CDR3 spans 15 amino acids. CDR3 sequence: CASSVTDASTDTQYF. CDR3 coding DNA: TGCGCCAGCAGTGTCACGGACGCTAGCACAGATACGCAGTATTTT.

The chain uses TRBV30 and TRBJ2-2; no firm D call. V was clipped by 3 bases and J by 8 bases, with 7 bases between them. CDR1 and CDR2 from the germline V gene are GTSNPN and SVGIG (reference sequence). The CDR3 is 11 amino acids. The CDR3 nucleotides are TGTGCCTGGAGAGACCCAGGGGAGCTGTTTTTT. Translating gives CAWRDPGELFF.

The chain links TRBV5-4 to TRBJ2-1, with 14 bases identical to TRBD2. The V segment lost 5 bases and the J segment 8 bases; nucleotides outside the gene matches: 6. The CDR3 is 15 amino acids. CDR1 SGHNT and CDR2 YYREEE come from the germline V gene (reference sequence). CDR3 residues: CASRKGLAGDDEQFF. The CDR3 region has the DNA TGTGCCAGCAGAAAGGGACTAGCGGGAGACGATGAGCAGTTCTTC.